The 5 T cell receptor beta chains in this list originate from one sample, sequenced in a study of T cell responses to AZD1222 COVID-19 vaccine. Data came from immunoSEQ multiplex PCR; TCRdb stores just in-frame clones and leaves some out. Altogether roughly 200,000 clones are present, 90% to 95% being singletons, with the ten largest covering around 0.96%. Sequences were derived from peripheral blood, sampled 28 days after the second dose of the MenACWY control vaccine. The source of these receptors is an adult who received the MenACWY meningococcal vaccine as a control.

The V and J genes are TRBV7-2 and TRBJ2-2; D could derive from TRBD1 or TRBD2 (5 bases each). The CDR3 extends over 15 amino acids. Between the trimmed V and J ends, which lost 0 bases and 5 bases, there was a span of 10 bases. Germline CDR1 and CDR2: SGHTA and FQGNSA. CDR3 coding DNA: TGTGCCAGCAGCTTAGCGGGGCCGGGGACCGGGGAGCTGTTTTTT. Its protein is CASSLAGPGTGELFF.

As concerns this clone: The conserved phenylalanine or tryptophan normally closing the CDR3 is absent here, so this likely arose from a read error. The chain employs TRBV6-2 or TRBV6-3 and TRBJ1-5; tentatively, D is TRBD1 (5 bases). With 0 bases removed from V and 5 bases from J, the gap between germline ends came to 14 bases. Germline assignment: CDR1 MNHEY and CDR2 SVGEGT. The CDR3 consists of 16 residues. The CDR3 DNA reads as TGTGCCAGCAGTTACTCGACGCAGGGTACCGATCAGCCCCAGCATCTT. This gives the protein CASSYSTQGTDQPQHL.

This sequence joins TRBV28 and TRBJ1-2, with D perhaps matching TRBD1 (6 bases). The CDR3 is made up of 14 amino acids. Germline CDR1 and CDR2: MDHEN and SYDVKM. The V gene lost 5 bases and the J gene lost 10 bases, with 20 bases spanning the gap. The chain's CDR3 is CASSRGGLQRDYTF. The CDR3 nucleotides read TGTGCCAGCAGTCGGGGGGGGCTCCAAAGAGACTACACCTTC.

The J gene is TRBJ1-6, the V gene TRBV7-2; 7 positions match TRBD1. Germline CDR1 is SGHTA and CDR2 is FQGNSA. V lost 2 bases to trimming and J lost 8 bases; unmatched junction nucleotides: 6. The CDR3 runs 15 residues. The CDR3, as DNA: TGTGCCAGCAGCTTACGCAGGGGGATTGATTCACCCCTCCACTTT. Its translation: CASSLRRGIDSPLHF.

J is TRBJ1-1 and V is TRBV7-8; a possible D gene is TRBD1 (6 bases). V gave up 5 bases and J gave up 1 base, with 14 bases separating them. This CDR3 spans 15 amino acids. Germline assignment: CDR1 SGHVS and CDR2 FQNEAQ. CDR3 nucleotide sequence: TGTGCCAGCAGCCCCCCTCGGACAGAGAACACTGAAGCTTTCTTT. This gives the protein CASSPPRTENTEAFF.